This entry describes one T cell receptor (beta chain). It has no known antigen specificity. Within one base of it there is no much larger clone, and no base qualities were kept. Inclusive of the bounding cysteine and phenylalanine, the CDR3 is 16 residues long. Left in the record is the CDR3 DNA by itself, 48 bases read in frame from the first base. The germline V and J ends show losses of 3 bases and 6 bases respectively, and no gene match explains 8 bases of the junction. The germline V gene encodes CDR1 MNHEY and CDR2 SVGAGI. In this study, sorted CD4+ and CD8+ T cells from the blood of healthy subjects and of severe aplastic anemia patients had their TCR repertoires deep-sequenced. Ficoll-Paque density gradient centrifugation was used to isolate peripheral blood mononuclear cells. Before DNA was extracted, CD4+ and CD8+ T cells were sorted using either FACS or magnetic beads. The data stem from a study of CD8+CD57+ T cells in acquired aplastic anemia (dated by TCRdb to the late 2010s). Regarding the study in general: DNA extracted from sorted CD4+ and CD8+ cells had a mean of approximately 3.3 ug, with a range of roughly 0.18 to 27.4 ug. Mean read counts for healthy donor samples were around 10 million for CD4+ cells and 11.0 million for CD8+ cells.

Results the study describes overall, beyond this receptor: Although under 35 CD8+ CDR3 sequences were shared by patients and controls, these sequences appeared highly expressed in patients and within the immunodominant clones of patients. Patients and healthy controls showed no significant difference in CD8+ Simpson's diversity (P=0.060).

Genomic DNA was used as template for profiling of TCR beta VDJ combinations and CDR3 sequences. An Illumina HiSeq 2000 was the platform used for TCR repertoire sequencing. The paper's data handling went like this. TRBV/TRBJ rearrangement plots, CDR3 size and DJ length profiles, and Simpson's diversity index were used to evaluate the repertoires. The immunodominant clone was defined as the most abundant DNA sequence in deep sequencing data. CDR3 amino acid sequences were checked for sharing across subjects and were also compared against the VDJdb database and published repertoires. The raw public reads went through TCRdb reprocessing: fastp at Q25, MiXCR clone calling, in-frame beta chains kept. For every CDR3 protein sequence, its rows merge into one entry that carries the most common genes and DNA. None of the V and J calls come from the authors' own analysis; TCRdb made them. This sample is represented by 190,000 or so distinct CDR3 sequences; about 59% of them were singletons. Around 28% of the sample goes to the ten largest clones.

The sample taken for sequencing was sorted CD4+, CD8+, or CD8+CD57+ T cells (not recorded which) from PBMCs. The chain joins TRBV6-5 to TRBJ2-1; 10 central nucleotides agree with TRBD1. The source is a human donor in good health. The nucleotide sequence reads as follows: TGTGCCAGCAGTTATGGGACAGGGGCAGGGGGCAATGAGCAGTTCTTC. It specifies CASSYGTGAGGNEQFF.